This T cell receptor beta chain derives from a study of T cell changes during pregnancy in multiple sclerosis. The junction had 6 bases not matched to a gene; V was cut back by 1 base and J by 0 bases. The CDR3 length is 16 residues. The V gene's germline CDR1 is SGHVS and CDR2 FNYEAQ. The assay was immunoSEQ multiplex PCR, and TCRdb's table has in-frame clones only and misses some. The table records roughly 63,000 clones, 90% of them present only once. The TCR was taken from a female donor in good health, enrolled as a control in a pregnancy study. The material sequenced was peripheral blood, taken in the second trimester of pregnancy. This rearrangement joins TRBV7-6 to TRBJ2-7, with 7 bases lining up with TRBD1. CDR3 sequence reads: CASSLGQGGSSYEQYF. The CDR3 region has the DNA TGTGCCAGCAGCTTAGGACAGGGTGGGAGCTCCTACGAGCAGTACTTC.